Included here is one T cell receptor (beta chain) sequence, with context. What it recognizes is unknown. These data come from a study of early T cells in non-severe SARS-CoV-2 infection. At the level of the study: The sequenced material was bulk RNA from unsorted whole blood, and its chains were unpaired. Overall study findings and caveats: Missing private and CD4 specificities, VDJdb matching favored anti-spike CD8 responses.

Individual cDNA molecules received unique molecular identifiers during library preparation. MiXCR, run by TCRdb on the 5' RACE reads, gives a single entry per CDR3 protein. The data hold 50,000 or so distinct CDR3 sequences, with 13% observed a single time. Germline V gene data show CDR1 as SGHKS and CDR2 as YYEKEE (reference sequence). The CDR3 loop spans 15 amino acids. Germline trimming cut 0 bases from V and 2 bases from J; bases unmatched to any gene: 4. The chain recombines TRBV5-5 with TRBJ2-7; 8 bases align to TRBD1. Sequenced: whole blood. The sequence was collected from an adult who was a healthcare worker with PCR-confirmed SARS-CoV-2 infection or an uninfected control (not recorded which). The DNA of the CDR3 is TGTGCCAGCAGCTTGGTGCGGGACAGGCCCTACGAGCAGTACTTC. The encoded protein is CASSLVRDRPYEQYF.